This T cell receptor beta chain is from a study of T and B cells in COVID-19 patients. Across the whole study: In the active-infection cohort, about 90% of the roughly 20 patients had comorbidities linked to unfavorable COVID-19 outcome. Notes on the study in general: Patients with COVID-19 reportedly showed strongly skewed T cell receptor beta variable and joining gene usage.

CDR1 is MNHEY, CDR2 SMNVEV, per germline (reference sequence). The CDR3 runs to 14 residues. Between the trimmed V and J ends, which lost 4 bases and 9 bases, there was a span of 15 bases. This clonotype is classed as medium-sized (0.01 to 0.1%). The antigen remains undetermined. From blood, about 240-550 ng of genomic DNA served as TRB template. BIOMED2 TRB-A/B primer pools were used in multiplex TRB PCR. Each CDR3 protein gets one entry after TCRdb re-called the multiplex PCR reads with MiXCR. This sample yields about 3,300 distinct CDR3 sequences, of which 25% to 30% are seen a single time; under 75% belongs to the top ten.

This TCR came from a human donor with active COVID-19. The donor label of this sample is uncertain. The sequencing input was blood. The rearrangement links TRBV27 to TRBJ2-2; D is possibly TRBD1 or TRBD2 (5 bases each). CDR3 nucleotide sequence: TGTGCCAGCAGTTCCGGGACGTATCTGCGGGAGCTGTTTTTT. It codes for CASSSGTYLRELFF.